This passage covers 25 T cell receptor beta chains from one sample sequenced in a study of CD8+CD57+ T cells in acquired aplastic anemia. The use of genomic DNA as template underpinned the TCR beta VDJ and CDR3 profiling. TCRdb re-called the reads through MiXCR, storing one row per CDR3 protein. The sample yields some 150,000 distinct CDR3 sequences, about 40% seen once. Sequencing was performed on sorted CD4+, CD8+, or CD8+CD57+ T cells (not recorded which) from PBMCs. The receptors here all came from a human donor in good health, serving as a control.

J is TRBJ2-5 and V is TRBV7-8; 7 nucleotides line up with TRBD1. V lost 6 bases and J lost 5; bases outside the gene matches: 12. CDR3 length: 15 amino acids. Germline V gives CDR1 SGHVS, CDR2 FQNEAQ. Written as DNA, the CDR3 is TGTGCCAGCAGTCGACAGGGAACGGTTTCGGAGACCCAGTACTTC. It encodes CASSRQGTVSETQYF.

This clonotype was detected a few times. The J gene is TRBJ1-6, the V gene TRBV18; D perhaps matches TRBD1 (5 bases). The CDR3 loop spans 15 amino acids. V gave up 5 bases and J gave up 6 bases, with 14 bases separating them. CDR1 KGHSH and CDR2 LQKENI come from the germline V gene. CDR3 bases: TGTGCCAGCTCAAAAGGATCCAGGGTTAATTCACCCCTCCACTTT. Encoded protein: CASSKGSRVNSPLHF.

The chain is built from TRBV24-1 and TRBJ1-2; TRBD1 agrees at 7 bases. Germline V gene data show CDR1 as KGHDR and CDR2 as SFDVKD. V lost 3 bases, J lost 3 bases, and 6 bases stayed unmatched. This CDR3 has 15 residues. The CDR3 here is CATSDRDSEYYGYTF. The CDR3 region has the DNA TGTGCCACCAGTGATCGGGACAGCGAGTACTATGGCTACACCTTC.

This clonotype has at least ten counts. This chain links TRBV20-1 with TRBJ1-5, with D unresolved. V lost 1 base, J lost 5 bases, and 15 bases lay in between. Per the germline V gene, CDR1 is DFQATT and CDR2 is SNEGSKA (reference sequence). CDR3 length: 15 amino acids. The CDR3 loop reads CSARASQLWDQPQHF. DNA for the CDR3: TGCAGTGCTAGAGCCAGCCAGCTGTGGGATCAGCCCCAGCATTTT.

The CDR3 region is CASSERTERNTIYF. The CDR3 DNA reads TGCGCCAGCAGTGAGAGGACGGAGAGAAACACCATATATTTT. The gene calls are TRBV10-2 and TRBJ1-3, with D hard to call. The V gene lost 2 bases and the J gene lost 5 bases, with 10 bases spanning the gap. CDR3 length: 14 residues. Germline lookup yields CDR1 WSHSY and CDR2 SAAADI.

This clonotype was seen a handful of times. The chain recombines TRBV3-1 with TRBJ2-6; D assignment may be TRBD1 or TRBD2 (5 bases each). There are 16 residues in the CDR3. V was pared by 1 base and J by 5 bases, with 12 bases between. The V gene's germline CDR1 is LGHDT and CDR2 YNNKEL (reference sequence). CDR3: CASSQGRGLRANVLTF. As DNA, the CDR3 is TGTGCCAGCAGCCAAGGACGGGGCTTGAGGGCCAACGTCCTGACTTTC. The full variable domain, completed using reference TRBV3-1 and TRBJ2-6, is DTAVSQTPKYLVTQMGNDKSIKCEQNLGHDTMYWYKQDSKKFLKIMFSYNNKELIINETVPNRFSPKSPDKAHLNLHINSLELGDSAVYFCASSQGRGLRANVLTFGAGSRLTVL.

In this sample, this clonotype turned up many times. As DNA, the CDR3 is TGTGCCAGCAGTTTTATGAGACAGAACAATGAGCAGTTCTTC. Its protein product is CASSFMRQNNEQFF. The chain links TRBV12-3 or TRBV12-4 to TRBJ2-1; a possible D gene is TRBD1 (5 bases). Trimming shortened V by 3 bases and J by 5 bases, and 11 bases separated the two germline ends. The CDR3 runs 14 residues.

This clonotype was observed many times. The chain combines TRBV20-1 with TRBJ1-1; 8 bases agree with TRBD1. CDR1 DFQATT and CDR2 SNEGSKA come from the germline V gene (reference sequence). Losses at the gene ends were 3 bases for V and 1 base for J; bases not matched to a gene: 4. CDR3 size: 14 residues. The CDR3 DNA reads TGCAGTGCTAGCTCAGGGGGCGCGAACACTGAAGCTTTCTTT. Amino acids: CSASSGGANTEAFF.

Many counts were recorded for this clonotype. This sequence joins TRBV10-3 and TRBJ1-1, with TRBD1 matching over 7 bases. The CDR3 covers 16 residues. The germline CDR1 and CDR2 sequences are ENHRY and SYGVKD. J lost 3 bases, V lost 0 bases, and 7 bases had no gene match. CDR3: CAISESTGKFDTEAFF. The CDR3 DNA sequence: TGTGCCATCAGTGAGTCGACAGGGAAATTCGACACTGAAGCTTTCTTT.

For this clonotype: Without the conserved terminal phenylalanine or tryptophan, this CDR3 likely stems from a read error. The chain has TRBV5-4 and TRBJ2-3; D gene uncertain. CDR3 length equals 16 residues. CDR1 is SGHNT, CDR2 YYREEE, per germline (reference sequence). V lost 6 bases and J 5 bases, leaving 22 bases between the germline ends. This chain's CDR3 is CASNLAPAGRQDTQYL. The CDR3, as DNA: TGTGCCAGCAACTTAGCACCCGCTGGTCGGCAAGATACGCAGTATCTT.

This chain connects TRBV30 to TRBJ1-6; D gene unclear. The V gene's germline CDR1 is GTSNPN and CDR2 SVGIG (reference sequence). The ends were cut back, 0 bases at V and 9 bases at J, with 9 bases in the middle. CDR3 length: 13 residues. In DNA, the CDR3 is TGTGCCTGGAGTGTAGAGGGCGGTTCACCCCTCCACTTT. Amino acid sequence: CAWSVEGGSPLHF.

This clonotype was observed a handful of times. The rearrangement joins TRBV3-1 to TRBJ1-2; D possibly corresponds to TRBD1 (5 bases). CDR3 length: 14 residues. The germline CDR1 and CDR2 sequences are LGHDT and YNNKEL (reference sequence). Trimming cost V 4 bases and J 0 bases, with 9 bases left between them. The CDR3 bases are TGTGCCAGCAGCCGACAGCCTGCTAACTATGGCTACACCTTC. This sequence encodes CASSRQPANYGYTF.

V usage is TRBV5-1 and J usage is TRBJ2-1; 11 bases fit TRBD2. With V trimmed by 4 bases and J by 0 bases, 15 bases remained unmatched. This CDR3 contains 20 residues. CDR1 and CDR2 (germline): SGHRS, YFSETQ. As DNA, the CDR3 is TGCGCCAGCAGCGAAACGTGGCTAGCGGGGGGCGGGGGCTCCTACAATGAGCAGTTCTTC. This translates into CASSETWLAGGGGSYNEQFF.

As for this clonotype: A clone one base away is much larger, so this may be a read error. The V call is TRBV27, the J call TRBJ2-5, with D possibly being TRBD1 (5 bases). Trimming took 5 bases from V and 9 from J, leaving 22 bases between them. The germline gives CDR1 MNHEY, CDR2 SMNVEV (reference sequence). The length of the CDR3 is 15 residues. The CDR3 protein is CASSPGGAEARAQYF. The CDR3 DNA follows: TGTGCCAGCAGTCCCGGTGGGGCTGAGGCCCGGGCCCAGTACTTC.

This clonotype was counted many times. This sequence joins TRBV20-1 and TRBJ1-1; D possibly corresponds to TRBD1 (5 bases). This CDR3 region has 17 residues. Germline-derived CDR1 and CDR2 are DFQATT and SNEGSKA (reference sequence). Trimming took off 1 base at V and 7 bases at J, with 25 bases between the two ends. CDR3 DNA: TGCAGTGCTAGAGGTCCAGGGCGTGGGTCCGAGCCGAGTGAAGCTTTCTTT. This translates into CSARGPGRGSEPSEAFF.

The chain has TRBV25-1 and TRBJ1-6; possible D gene TRBD1, 6 bases. This CDR3 has 14 amino acids. From germline, CDR1 is MGHDK and CDR2 SYGVNS. Trimming took 3 bases from V and 8 from J, leaving 11 bases between them. CDR3 sequence reads: CASSDNQGYSPLHF. In DNA, the CDR3 is TGTGCCAGCAGTGACAATCAGGGGTATTCACCCCTCCACTTT.

V usage is TRBV7-2 and J usage is TRBJ1-2; D is perhaps TRBD1 (6 bases). The CDR3 runs to 13 residues. V dropped 6 bases and J dropped 3 bases, with 11 bases sitting between them. Germline loops: CDR1 SGHTA, CDR2 FQGNSA. In DNA form, the CDR3 reads TGTGCCAGCAGTTCGGACAGCGACTATGGCTACACCTTC. Protein sequence: CASSSDSDYGYTF.

This clonotype occurred many times. V gene TRBV12-3 or TRBV12-4 combines with J gene TRBJ2-7, with 13 bases that match TRBD2. The CDR3 spans 16 residues. V lost 6 bases and J lost 6; bases outside the gene matches: 11. CDR3 sequence reads: CASSSTSGGIAAEQYF. The CDR3 DNA follows: TGTGCCAGCAGCTCGACTAGCGGGGGGATCGCGGCCGAGCAGTACTTC.

This clonotype occurred many times. J is TRBJ2-3 and V is TRBV2; D gene unclear. Germline CDR1 and CDR2: SNHLY and FYNNEI. This CDR3 spans 14 amino acids. V gave up 7 bases and J gave up 0 bases, with 11 bases separating them. The CDR3 DNA sequence: TGTGCCAGCAAGTTAACGACTAGCACAGATACGCAGTATTTT. Amino acids: CASKLTTSTDTQYF.

This clonotype was observed many times. The V and J genes are TRBV19 and TRBJ1-1; D call uncertain. CDR3 length: 12 residues. Germline CDR1 reads LNHDA; CDR2 reads SQIVND (reference sequence). V was cut by 8 bases and J by 6 bases, with 13 bases left in between. The CDR3 loop reads CASAHLRAEAFF. The CDR3 region has the DNA TGTGCCAGTGCTCACCTACGGGCTGAAGCTTTCTTT.

This clonotype was observed many times. The chain combines TRBV24-1 with TRBJ2-1; D is perhaps TRBD2 (6 bases). Deletions cut 9 bases from V and 4 bases from J, with 15 bases between. Germline lookup yields CDR1 KGHDR and CDR2 SFDVKD. The CDR3 is 14 residues long. The CDR3 DNA follows: TGTGCCACCTCACTGGCGGGGCCGTACAATGAGCAGTTCTTC. Its translation: CATSLAGPYNEQFF.

As regards this clonotype: Compared with germline, one end of the junction differs, possibly owing to a read error. The chain recombines TRBV5-4 with TRBJ1-1, with no clear D. CDR3 length: 15 residues. Germline CDR1 SGHNT, CDR2 YYREEE (reference sequence). CDR3 loop: CVSSFDREASTEAFF. CDR3 in DNA: TGTGTCAGCAGCTTTGATCGGGAGGCTAGCACTGAAGCTTTCTTT.

This clonotype has at least ten counts. The rearrangement links TRBV4-1 to TRBJ1-1; TRBD1 aligns across 8 bases. Germline V gives CDR1 MGHRA, CDR2 YSYEKL. The V gene end was trimmed by 0 bases and the J gene end by 5 bases; junction bases not matched to a gene: 5. This CDR3 spans 15 amino acids. In DNA, the CDR3 is TGCGCCAGCAGCCAAGACAGGGGGCTATTTACTGAAGCTTTCTTT. Translated: CASSQDRGLFTEAFF.

This clonotype was observed a few times. A much larger clone lies a single base off, so this may be a read error. The rearrangement uses TRBV6-1 and TRBJ2-7; 9 bases agree with TRBD1. CDR3 length: 14 amino acids. Looked up from germline, CDR1 is MNHNS and CDR2 is SASEGT. J lost 8 bases, V lost 5 bases, and 10 bases had no gene match. The CDR3 nucleotides are TGTGCCAGCAGTAGAGGGACAGGGTCTTACAAGCAGTACTTC. Protein: CASSRGTGSYKQYF.

This sequence joins TRBV7-9 and TRBJ2-2; D is unclear. The CDR3 has 13 amino acids. Trimming shortened V by 5 bases and J by 7 bases, and 11 bases separated the two germline ends. Germline V lookup: CDR1 SEHNR, CDR2 FQNEAQ (reference sequence). CDR3 DNA sequence: TGTGCCAGCAGCCCCCAGCCCCTCGGGGAGCTGTTTTTT. Protein product: CASSPQPLGELFF.